The 13 T cell receptor beta chains in this list originate from one sample, sequenced in a study of cytomegalovirus exposure and HLA in healthy donors (dated by TCRdb to 2016 to 2017). The library was built by means of the immunoSEQ multiplex PCR assay. For the multiplex PCR, a mixture combining 60 forward primers for TCR Vbeta segments and 13 reverse primers for TCR Jbeta segments was used. TCRdb took this table from immuneACCESS and kept in-frame rearrangements with V and J called. Such tables lack part of the clones; where checked against another copy, unresolved V genes explain under half of the gap, and the rest is unexplained. Counted in this sample were about 130,000 clones; around 63% of them appeared once. The ten top clones hold about 1.5% of the sample. Material: PBMCs. The receptors were sampled from a human donor in good health.

V usage is TRBV11-3 and J usage is TRBJ2-1; 12 nucleotides align to TRBD2. CDR1 is SGHNT, CDR2 YENEEA, per germline. Losses at the gene ends were 6 bases for V and 4 bases for J; bases not matched to a gene: 4. This CDR3 is built from 15 residues. The CDR3 here is CASRKGTSGYNEQFF. CDR3 nucleotides: TGTGCCAGCAGGAAAGGGACTAGCGGGTACAATGAGCAGTTCTTC.

This clone was observed once. The chain is built from TRBV11-3 and TRBJ2-7; TRBD1 might be the D (5 bases). From germline, CDR1 is SGHNT and CDR2 YENEEA. V was cut by 6 bases and J by 3 bases, with 9 bases left in between. CDR3 size: 12 residues. The CDR3 DNA reads TGTGCCAGCAGTCAAGACAGCTACGAGCAGTACTTC. Translated: CASSQDSYEQYF. Variable domain in full (rest from reference TRBV11-3 and TRBJ2-7): EAGVVQSPRYKIIEKKQPVAFWCNPISGHNTLYWYLQNLGQGPELLIRYENEEAVDDSQLPKDRFSAERLKGVDSTLKIQPAELGDSAVYLCASSQDSYEQYFGPGTRLTVT.

V is TRBV14 and J is TRBJ2-3; 11 nucleotides line up with TRBD1. The ends lost 3 bases at V and 1 base at J; junction bases unmatched: 12. Germline CDR1 reads SGHDN; CDR2 reads FVKESK. This CDR3 spans 19 amino acids. CDR3 amino acids: CASSHMGQGERIGTDTQYF. Written as DNA, the CDR3 is TGTGCCAGCAGCCACATGGGACAGGGGGAACGAATAGGCACAGATACGCAGTATTTT.

A single count supports this clone. J is TRBJ2-3 and V is TRBV7-9, with D possibly TRBD2 on 6 matching bases. The CDR3 length is 13 residues. The germline V gene encodes CDR1 SEHNR and CDR2 FQNEAQ (reference sequence). The germline V and J ends were trimmed by 8 bases and 5 bases, with 14 bases remaining between them. The CDR3 loop is CASHVGAGDTQYF. The CDR3 DNA reads as TGTGCCAGCCACGTTGGAGCGGGAGATACGCAGTATTTT. The full variable domain, its missing parts supplied by reference TRBV7-9 and TRBJ2-3, is DTGVSQNPRHKITKRGQNVTFRCDPISEHNRLYWYRQTLGQGPEFLTYFQNEAQLEKSRLLSDRFSAERPKGSFSTLEIQRTEQGDSAMYLCASHVGAGDTQYFGPGTRLTVL.

V usage is TRBV28 and J usage is TRBJ2-7; TRBD2 matches at 14 bases. The V gene's germline CDR1 is MDHEN and CDR2 SYDVKM. J lost 6 bases, V lost 8 bases, and 18 bases had no gene match. The CDR3 runs to 18 residues. The CDR3 region is CASGWDRGGLAGGVEQYF. The CDR3 DNA sequence: TGTGCCAGCGGCTGGGACAGGGGAGGACTAGCGGGAGGTGTCGAGCAGTACTTC. The variable domain in full, completed from reference TRBV28 and TRBJ2-7, reads DVKVTQSSRYLVKRTGEKVFLECVQDMDHENMFWYRQDPGLGLRLIYFSYDVKMKEKGDIPEGYSVSREKKERFSLILESASTNQTSMYLCASGWDRGGLAGGVEQYFGPGTRLTVT.

The chain recombines TRBV6-5 with TRBJ2-5; D may be TRBD2 (5 bases). Germline assignment: CDR1 MNHEY and CDR2 SVGAGI. V was clipped by 6 bases and J by 2 bases, with 16 bases between them. This CDR3 is 15 amino acids long. The CDR3 loop is CASRVGPSRQETQYF. CDR3 coding DNA: TGTGCCAGCAGGGTTGGGCCTAGCCGACAAGAGACCCAGTACTTC.

The gene calls are TRBV7-2 and TRBJ2-1; D is ambiguous. CDR3 size: 15 residues. CDR1 is SGHTA and CDR2 is FQGNSA in the germline V gene. V was pared by 1 base and J by 0 bases, with 7 bases between. This chain's CDR3 is CASSLVFNSYNEQFF. As DNA, the CDR3 is TGTGCCAGCAGCTTAGTTTTTAACTCCTACAATGAGCAGTTCTTC.

This clone has only a few counts. V usage is TRBV20-1 and J usage is TRBJ2-1; no reliable D call. V lost 1 base and J 7 bases, leaving 5 bases between the germline ends. This CDR3 is 11 amino acids long. The V gene's germline CDR1 is DFQATT and CDR2 SNEGSKA (reference sequence). CDR3 sequence (DNA): TGCAGTGCTAGAGTCGTGAATGAGCAGTTCTTC. Amino acid sequence: CSARVVNEQFF.

This clone was observed once. The chain couples TRBV7-2 to TRBJ2-1; D is ambiguous. The V end was cut by 7 bases, the J end by 4 bases, with 8 bases between. The length of the CDR3 is 12 residues. The germline V gene has CDR1 SGHTA and CDR2 FQGNSA. The CDR3 loop is CASTLGYNEQFF. In DNA, the CDR3 is TGTGCCAGCACCCTAGGTTACAATGAGCAGTTCTTC.

The chain has TRBV11-3 and TRBJ2-7; TRBD2 matches at 7 bases. Germline V gene data show CDR1 as SGHNT and CDR2 as YENEEA. V shed 0 bases and J 0 bases; nucleotides not matched to a gene: 2. The CDR3 loop spans 15 amino acids. The CDR3 DNA reads TGTGCCAGCAGCTTAGAGGGCGGGGGCTCCTACGAGCAGTACTTC. It specifies CASSLEGGGSYEQYF. The full variable domain, its missing parts supplied by reference TRBV11-3 and TRBJ2-7, is EAGVVQSPRYKIIEKKQPVAFWCNPISGHNTLYWYLQNLGQGPELLIRYENEEAVDDSQLPKDRFSAERLKGVDSTLKIQPAELGDSAVYLCASSLEGGGSYEQYFGPGTRLTVT.

CDR3 nucleotide sequence: TGTGCCAGCCGACAAACAGGGTCAGTATTAGAGACCCAGTACTTC. Protein product: CASRQTGSVLETQYF. The chain couples TRBV27 to TRBJ2-5, with D perhaps matching TRBD1 (6 bases). The CDR3 contains 15 residues. Germline V gives CDR1 MNHEY, CDR2 SMNVEV (reference sequence). Deletions cut 8 bases from V and 4 bases from J, with 20 bases between.

This clone was recorded once. The rearrangement joins TRBV27 to TRBJ2-7, with 7 bases fitting TRBD1. The V segment lost 5 bases and the J segment 1 base; nucleotides outside the gene matches: 8. Germline V gives CDR1 MNHEY, CDR2 SMNVEV (reference sequence). The CDR3 extends over 15 amino acids. Written as DNA, the CDR3 is TGTGCCAGCAGTCCAACCGGGACAGCATCCTACGAGCAGTACTTC. Its protein is CASSPTGTASYEQYF.

The CDR3 loop is CASSLVVGASYEQYF. In DNA form, the CDR3 reads TGTGCCAGCAGCTTGGTAGTGGGGGCCTCCTACGAGCAGTACTTC. The V and J genes are TRBV5-4 and TRBJ2-7, with D possibly matching TRBD1 (6 bases). The germline V and J ends were trimmed by 0 bases and 0 bases, with 10 bases remaining between them. Germline V gene lookup returns CDR1 SGHNT and CDR2 YYREEE (reference sequence). The length of the CDR3 is 15 residues.